A single sample gave rise to the 26 T cell receptor beta chains below, sequenced in a study of T cells after yellow fever vaccination. MiXCR, applied by TCRdb to the 5' RACE reads, yields one record per CDR3 protein. The sample lists about 220,000 distinct CDR3 sequences; over 6.5% were seen once. The source was CD4+ T cells sorted from PBMCs, collected on the day of the yellow fever booster vaccination. The source of these receptors is a man aged 25-40 years who received the YFV17D yellow fever vaccine.

The chain links TRBV18 to TRBJ2-7; a weak D match, TRBD1 (5 bases). The CDR3 is 13 residues long. Per the germline V gene, CDR1 is KGHSH and CDR2 is LQKENI. The V gene lost 3 bases and the J gene lost 6 bases, with 12 bases spanning the gap. DNA of the CDR3: TGTGCCAGCTCACCTGGTCAGGGATCCGAGCAGTACTTC. This gives the protein CASSPGQGSEQYF.

The V gene is TRBV28, the J gene TRBJ1-4, with D perhaps matching TRBD1 (6 bases). Trimming removed 5 bases from V and 8 bases from J, with 21 bases in between. The CDR3 contains 16 residues. Germline CDR1 MDHEN, CDR2 SYDVKM. The DNA for the CDR3 is TGTGCCAGCAGTGGGTCAGATACAGGGTCGCGAGAAAAACTGTTTTTT. It yields the protein CASSGSDTGSREKLFF.

This chain links TRBV12-5 with TRBJ2-2; 13 nucleotides align to TRBD2. Per germline, CDR1 LGHNT and CDR2 FRNRAP. This CDR3 contains 17 residues. The junction had 5 bases not matched to a gene; V was cut back by 4 bases and J by 3 bases. The CDR3 region has the DNA TGTGCTAGTGGTTCAGGACTAGCGGGAGTTTACACCGGGGAGCTGTTTTTT. It yields the protein CASGSGLAGVYTGELFF.

The chain uses TRBV5-1 and TRBJ2-7; 8 nucleotides align to TRBD1. Per the germline V gene, CDR1 is SGHRS and CDR2 is YFSETQ. The CDR3 spans 14 residues. Trimming at V came to 4 bases and at J to 7 bases, leaving 10 bases not matched to a gene. The CDR3 spells CASSTGQGPFEQYF. CDR3 coding DNA: TGCGCCAGCAGCACTGGACAGGGACCGTTTGAGCAGTACTTC.

This clonotype was counted many times. The chain recombines TRBV12-3 or TRBV12-4 with TRBJ1-1; D is perhaps TRBD1 (6 bases). The CDR3 has 15 amino acids. Trimming took off 4 bases at V and 2 bases at J, with 14 bases between the two ends. The CDR3 spells CASSSRGRVNTEAFF. The DNA for the CDR3 is TGTGCCAGCAGTTCCAGGGGTAGGGTCAACACTGAAGCTTTCTTT.

The chain couples TRBV4-3 to TRBJ2-1; 8 bases fit TRBD2. The ends lost 1 base at V and 1 base at J; junction bases unmatched: 3. The CDR3 contains 16 residues. The germline V gene encodes CDR1 LGHNA and CDR2 YSLEER. DNA for the CDR3: TGCGCCAGCAGCCAAGGTGGGACTAGTTCCTACAATGAGCAGTTCTTC. Translated, it gives CASSQGGTSSYNEQFF.

There are a few counts of this clonotype. The chain employs TRBV20-1 and TRBJ1-2; TRBD1 matches 9 bases. CDR3 size: 14 residues. V gave up 2 bases and J gave up 4 bases; unmatched junction bases: 5. CDR1 and CDR2 from the germline V gene are DFQATT and SNEGSKA (reference sequence). The CDR3 sequence is CSARSGQGGYGYTF. CDR3 in DNA: TGCAGTGCTAGATCGGGACAGGGCGGCTATGGCTACACCTTC.

DNA of the CDR3: TGTGCCAGTTCTGTCAAATCAATCTCCTACGAGCAGTACTTC. It specifies CASSVKSISYEQYF. V usage is TRBV19 and J usage is TRBJ2-7; D uncertain. The V end lost 8 bases, the J end lost 0 bases, and 14 bases lay between the germline ends. From germline, CDR1 is LNHDA and CDR2 SQIVND (reference sequence). The CDR3 has 14 amino acids.

This clonotype appeared many times. J is TRBJ2-4 and V is TRBV27; possibly TRBD1 for D (6 bases). The germline V gene has CDR1 MNHEY and CDR2 SMNVEV (reference sequence). CDR3 size: 16 residues. Deletions cut 4 bases from V and 4 bases from J, with 17 bases between. In DNA form, the CDR3 reads TGTGCCAGCAGTTCCGGACAGCAAGAGGCAAAAAACATTCAGTACTTC. This translates into CASSSGQQEAKNIQYF.

A few counts support this clonotype. V is TRBV23-1 and J is TRBJ2-1, with 9 bases matching TRBD1. TRBV23-1 is reported as an ORF; its role is uncertain. The CDR3 is 15 amino acids. With V trimmed by 3 bases and J by 8 bases, 8 bases remained unmatched. This CDR3 is CASSHSGTGIDEQFF. CDR3 coding DNA: TGCGCCAGCAGTCATTCCGGGACAGGGATTGATGAGCAGTTCTTC.

At least ten counts were recorded for this clonotype. The chain links TRBV28 to TRBJ1-5, with 10 bases that match TRBD1. Germline CDR1 is MDHEN and CDR2 is SYDVKM. The CDR3 runs 18 residues. The J segment lost 5 bases and the V segment lost 4 bases, leaving 14 bases of the junction unmatched. The CDR3 DNA sequence: TGTGCCAGCAGTTCGGGACAGGGGTTTGATAGGTTGGATCAGCCCCAGCATTTT. It encodes CASSSGQGFDRLDQPQHF.

This clonotype was detected many times. This chain uses TRBV27 with TRBJ2-1; D unresolved. The CDR3 length is 12 residues. Germline V lookup: CDR1 MNHEY, CDR2 SMNVEV (reference sequence). V lost 5 bases and J 8 bases, leaving 10 bases between the germline ends. CDR3 nucleotides: TGTGCCAGCAGTCCGACCTCCCATGAGCAGTTCTTC. Residues: CASSPTSHEQFF.

This chain joins TRBV3-1 and TRBJ2-5; D unresolved. Germline CDR1 LGHDT, CDR2 YNNKEL (reference sequence). Trimming shortened V by 1 base and J by 5 bases, and 8 bases separated the two germline ends. The CDR3 consists of 13 residues. This chain's CDR3 is CASSQGGRETQYF. As DNA, the CDR3 is TGTGCCAGCAGCCAAGGGGGTCGGGAGACCCAGTACTTC.

This clonotype was seen ten or more times. This rearrangement joins TRBV7-9 to TRBJ2-1; the match to TRBD1 covers 7 bases. This CDR3 spans 14 amino acids. With V trimmed by 5 bases and J by 4 bases, 5 bases remained unmatched. Germline V gene lookup returns CDR1 SEHNR and CDR2 FQNEAQ (reference sequence). The CDR3 region has the DNA TGTGCCAGCAGCGTCGACAGGGCATACAATGAGCAGTTCTTC. Its protein is CASSVDRAYNEQFF. The entire variable domain, with the rest obtained from reference TRBV7-9 and TRBJ2-1, is as follows: DTGVSQNPRHKITKRGQNVTFRCDPISEHNRLYWYRQTLGQGPEFLTYFQNEAQLEKSRLLSDRFSAERPKGSFSTLEIQRTEQGDSAMYLCASSVDRAYNEQFFGPGTRLTVL.

In its sample, this clonotype was seen many times. The chain is built from TRBV7-8 and TRBJ2-1; D remains unclear. Germline lookup yields CDR1 SGHVS and CDR2 FQNEAQ. Trimming took off 0 bases at V and 8 bases at J, with 11 bases between the two ends. This CDR3 region has 14 residues. CDR3 nucleotide sequence: TGTGCCAGCAGCTTAGCACGCCTGCCGGATGAGCAGTTCTTC. Translating it yields CASSLARLPDEQFF.

The chain employs TRBV20-1 and TRBJ1-5, with D possibly being TRBD1 (5 bases). V was pared by 6 bases and J by 4 bases, with 13 bases between. This CDR3 contains 13 residues. Germline V gene lookup returns CDR1 DFQATT and CDR2 SNEGSKA (reference sequence). Here the CDR3 reads CSAKQAGNQPQHF. CDR3 nucleotides: TGCAGTGCAAAGCAGGCAGGGAATCAGCCCCAGCATTTT.

The V gene is TRBV19, the J gene TRBJ1-4; D is unresolved. CDR1 is LNHDA, CDR2 SQIVND, per germline (reference sequence). The length of the CDR3 is 14 residues. V was clipped by 4 bases and J by 10 bases, with 16 bases between them. CDR3 sequence (DNA): TGTGCCAGTAGTAGCCGGGATTCTCTGGTAAAACTGTTTTTT. Protein: CASSSRDSLVKLFF.

In its sample, this clonotype was seen many times. This chain connects TRBV5-1 to TRBJ2-1; 7 bases fit TRBD1. V shed 3 bases, J shed 10 bases, and the junction held 10 bases outside the gene matches. Looked up from germline, CDR1 is SGHRS and CDR2 is YFSETQ. This CDR3 has 14 residues. The CDR3 loop reads CASSYDRDVGEQFF. CDR3 nucleotide sequence: TGCGCCAGCAGCTATGACAGGGATGTCGGGGAGCAGTTCTTC.

The chain links TRBV5-4 to TRBJ2-7, with D tentatively TRBD2 (6 bases). This CDR3 is 14 amino acids long. V was clipped by 4 bases and J by 0 bases, with 11 bases between them. Looked up from germline, CDR1 is SGHNT and CDR2 is YYREEE (reference sequence). CDR3 region: CASSPRGTSYEQYF. For the CDR3, the DNA is TGTGCCAGCAGCCCTCGCGGGACCTCCTACGAGCAGTACTTC.

V usage is TRBV7-9 and J usage is TRBJ1-1; TRBD1 is a possible D gene (5 bases). V lost 2 bases and J lost 13, with 17 bases in between. Germline assignment: CDR1 SEHNR and CDR2 FQNEAQ (reference sequence). The CDR3 loop spans 13 amino acids. CDR3 coding DNA: TGTGCCAGCAGCTTACAGGTGGGGCAGGAGGGTTTCTTT. The encoded protein is CASSLQVGQEGFF.

J is TRBJ2-3 and V is TRBV5-4; maybe TRBD2 (7 bases). The V gene's germline CDR1 is SGHNT and CDR2 YYREEE (reference sequence). There are 16 residues in the CDR3. V dropped 3 bases and J dropped 1 base, with 15 bases sitting between them. The CDR3 DNA sequence: TGTGCCAGCAGCTGTAAGCTGGGGGGGCGCACAGATACGCAGTATTTT. Its protein is CASSCKLGGRTDTQYF.

This clonotype appeared a few times. This sequence joins TRBV19 and TRBJ2-2; D could derive from TRBD1 or TRBD2 (5 bases each). Germline values: CDR1 LNHDA, CDR2 SQIVND (reference sequence). The CDR3 totals 14 residues. With 5 bases removed from V and 4 bases from J, the gap between germline ends came to 11 bases. For the CDR3, the DNA is TGTGCCAGTAGTGAGGGGAGTGGCACCGGGGAGCTGTTTTTT. Translation: CASSEGSGTGELFF.

This clonotype was counted only a few times. This sequence joins TRBV15 and TRBJ2-1; TRBD2 agrees at 8 bases. The CDR3 is made up of 13 amino acids. Losses at the gene ends were 4 bases for V and 16 bases for J; bases not matched to a gene: 12. Germline CDR1 and CDR2: LNHNV and YYDKDF (reference sequence). As DNA, the CDR3 is TGTGCCACCAGCAAAACTAGCGGAGACGTTAAATTCTTC. This sequence encodes CATSKTSGDVKFF. Full variable domain (rest looked up from reference TRBV15 and TRBJ2-1): DAMVIQNPRYQVTQFGKPVTLSCSQTLNHNVMYWYQQKSSQAPKLLFHYYDKDFNNEADTPDNFQSRRPNTSFCFLDIRSPGLGDTAMYLCATSKTSGDVKFFGPGTRLTVL.

This clonotype was seen repeatedly, ten times or more. The chain recombines TRBV7-6 with TRBJ2-5; the D is unclear. CDR1 is SGHVS, CDR2 FNYEAQ, per germline. Trimming left V 7 bases short and J 2 bases short, with 11 bases between. This CDR3 comprises 13 residues. CDR3 coding DNA: TGTGCCAGCACCCGTGGGCCTCAAGAGACCCAGTACTTC. As protein: CASTRGPQETQYF.

The chain employs TRBV14 and TRBJ2-1; 11 positions agree with TRBD2. The CDR3 contains 15 residues. Trimming cost V 4 bases and J 14 bases; bases outside gene matches: 13. The germline gives CDR1 SGHDN, CDR2 FVKESK. CDR3 loop: CASSPRSGRAFREFF. In nucleotides, the CDR3 is TGTGCCAGCAGCCCGCGTAGCGGGAGGGCCTTTAGGGAGTTCTTC.

This clonotype was recorded at least ten times. V usage is TRBV5-1 and J usage is TRBJ2-7; TRBD1 aligns across 7 bases. Germline loops: CDR1 SGHRS, CDR2 YFSETQ. This CDR3 contains 13 residues. V lost 9 bases to trimming and J lost 5 bases; unmatched junction nucleotides: 11. This CDR3 reads CATTGQCLHEQYF. CDR3 DNA: TGCGCCACAACGGGACAGTGTTTGCACGAGCAGTACTTC.